These 9 T cell receptor beta chains were all obtained from the same sample, sequenced in a study of control samples from healthy donors and cancer patients. Clones were sequenced by immunoSEQ multiplex PCR, and TCRdb holds only the in-frame ones, with some missing. The sample contains about 86,000 clones, over 85% of which appear only once. Sequenced sample: blood. These receptors were collected from a woman in her 30s in good health.

The rearrangement links TRBV4-2 to TRBJ1-2; D ambiguous. The ends were cut back, 0 bases at V and 3 bases at J, with 8 bases in the middle. Germline V gene sequence: CDR1 LGHNA, CDR2 YNFKEQ. This CDR3 spans 14 amino acids. As DNA, the CDR3 is TGTGCCAGCAGCCAAGACGCCGGTTACTATGGCTACACCTTC. It translates to CASSQDAGYYGYTF.

V is TRBV28 and J is TRBJ2-3; D unclear. The length of the CDR3 is 13 residues. Germline assignment: CDR1 MDHEN and CDR2 SYDVKM. V was shortened by 3 bases and J by 1 base, with 5 bases between the two germline ends. CDR3 nucleotides: TGTGCCAGCAGTTTGGAATGCACAGATACGCAGTATTTT. It encodes CASSLECTDTQYF.

The V gene is TRBV2, the J gene TRBJ1-1; TRBD1 agrees at 9 bases. CDR1 is SNHLY and CDR2 is FYNNEI in the germline V gene. The V segment lost 5 bases and the J segment 4 bases; nucleotides outside the gene matches: 2. The CDR3 length is 13 residues. As DNA, the CDR3 is TGTGCCAGCAGTACGGACAGGGGCACTGAAGCTTTCTTT. Translating it yields CASSTDRGTEAFF.

This chain connects TRBV19 to TRBJ1-1; D is ambiguous. Trimming removed 5 bases from V and 1 base from J, with 8 bases in between. Germline values: CDR1 LNHDA, CDR2 SQIVND (reference sequence). This CDR3 region has 13 residues. The CDR3 here is CASSPRTNTEAFF. Here the CDR3 DNA reads TGTGCCAGTAGTCCCCGGACGAACACTGAAGCTTTCTTT. Full variable domain (remainder filled in from reference TRBV19 and TRBJ1-1): DGGITQSPKYLFRKEGQNVTLSCEQNLNHDAMYWYRQDPGQGLRLIYYSQIVNDFQKGDIAEGYSVSREKKESFPLTVTSAQKNPTAFYLCASSPRTNTEAFFGQGTRLTVV.

This clone appeared a few times. The rearrangement uses TRBV6-5 and TRBJ1-2; tentative D call: TRBD1 (6 bases). This CDR3 region has 13 residues. The V end was cut by 6 bases, the J end by 4 bases, with 12 bases between. CDR1 is MNHEY and CDR2 is SVGAGI in the germline V gene. The CDR3 spells CASRGAAGYGYTF. The CDR3 DNA is TGTGCCAGCAGGGGGGCGGCTGGCTATGGCTACACCTTC.

The chain's CDR3 is CASIGRGYTF. The CDR3 nucleotides read TGTGCCAGTATAGGTCGGGGCTACACCTTC. The chain carries TRBV19 and TRBJ1-2, with unresolved D. Deletions cut 7 bases from V and 8 bases from J, with 8 bases between. This CDR3 region has 10 residues. Looked up from germline, CDR1 is LNHDA and CDR2 is SQIVND (reference sequence).

V is TRBV6-5 and J is TRBJ1-2; no definite D call. Trimming pared 4 bases from V and 7 bases from J, leaving 10 bases between. CDR3 length: 12 residues. Germline loops: CDR1 MNHEY, CDR2 SVGAGI. The CDR3 spells CASSFEPGGYTF. Here the CDR3 DNA reads TGTGCCAGCAGTTTTGAACCAGGTGGCTACACCTTC.

The chain employs TRBV9 and TRBJ2-6; D ambiguous. Germline V CDR1 and CDR2: SGDLS, YYNGEE. The CDR3 loop spans 14 amino acids. V gave up 4 bases and J gave up 4 bases, with 9 bases separating them. This CDR3 is CASSSQTGANVLTF. Written as DNA, the CDR3 is TGTGCCAGCAGCTCACAGACCGGGGCCAACGTCCTGACTTTC. The full variable domain, completed using reference TRBV9 and TRBJ2-6, is DSGVTQTPKHLITATGQRVTLRCSPRSGDLSVYWYQQSLDQGLQFLIQYYNGEERAKGNILERFSAQQFPDLHSELNLSSLELGDSALYFCASSSQTGANVLTFGAGSRLTVL.

The rearrangement joins TRBV3-1 (or the pseudogene TRBV3-2) to TRBJ2-6; the D is unclear. The germline V gene has CDR1 LGHDT and CDR2 YNNKEL (reference sequence). CDR3 length: 16 amino acids. The V gene lost 1 base and the J gene lost 2 bases, with 9 bases spanning the gap. For the CDR3, the DNA is TGTGCCAGCAGCCAAGGACTTGGGGCTGGGGCCAACGTCCTGACTTTC. It is translated as CASSQGLGAGANVLTF.